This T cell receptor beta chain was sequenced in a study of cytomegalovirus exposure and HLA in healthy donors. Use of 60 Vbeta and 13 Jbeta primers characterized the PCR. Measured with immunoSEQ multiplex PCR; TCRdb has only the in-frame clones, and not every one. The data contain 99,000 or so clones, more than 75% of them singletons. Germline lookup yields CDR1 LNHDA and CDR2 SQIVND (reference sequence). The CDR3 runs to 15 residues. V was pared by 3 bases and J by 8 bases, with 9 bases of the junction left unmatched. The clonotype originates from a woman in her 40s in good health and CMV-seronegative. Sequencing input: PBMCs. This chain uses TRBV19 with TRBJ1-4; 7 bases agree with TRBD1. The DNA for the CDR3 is TGTGCCAGTAGTATGGGTACAGGGGCGGAAGAAAAACTGTTTTTT. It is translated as CASSMGTGAEEKLFF.